The 5 T cell receptor beta chains given below trace back to one sample, sequenced in a study of neurological immune-mediated disorders. Each CDR3 protein is one row after TCRdb ran MiXCR on the 5' RACE reads. The repertoire has about 59,000 distinct CDR3 sequences, roughly 3.3% of them found once; the top ten carry around 3.1%. Sequences were obtained from PBMCs. These receptors came from a woman aged 25 to 39 with multiple sclerosis.

At least ten counts were recorded for this clonotype. The chain couples TRBV7-6 to TRBJ2-7; D not certain. This CDR3 contains 13 residues. Trimming pared 0 bases from V and 4 bases from J, leaving 7 bases between. The germline gives CDR1 SGHVS, CDR2 FNYEAQ. The CDR3 bases are TGTGCCAGCAGCTTAGCGCACGGTTACGAGCAGTACTTC. Translating gives CASSLAHGYEQYF. Full variable domain (outside the CDR3, taken from reference TRBV7-6 and TRBJ2-7): GAGVSQSPRYKVTKRGQDVALRCDPISGHVSLYWYRQALGQGPEFLTYFNYEAQQDKSGLPNDRFSAERPEGSISTLTIQRTEQRDSAMYRCASSLAHGYEQYFGPGTRLTVT.

This clonotype was counted at least ten times. Sequence at one end of the junction differs from germline and may be a read error. The rearrangement links TRBV10-3 to TRBJ1-6, with D hard to call. CDR1 is ENHRY, CDR2 SYGVKD, per germline. The CDR3 spans 17 residues. CDR3 coding DNA: TGTGCCACCAACGGCGGCACCATGAGCTCCTATAATTCACCCCTCAACTTT. The encoded protein is CATNGGTMSSYNSPLNF.

The table lists this clonotype with many counts. The chain uses TRBV6-1 and TRBJ1-3; D is unresolved. The germline V gene encodes CDR1 MNHNS and CDR2 SASEGT. This CDR3 comprises 11 residues. V lost 7 bases, J lost 7 bases, and 8 bases lay in between. The CDR3 nucleotides are TGTGCCAGCATATTGGGCAACACCATATATTTT. Amino acid sequence: CASILGNTIYF.

This clonotype was picked up many times. V and J are TRBV3-1 and TRBJ1-5, with TRBD1 identical over 7 bases. Trimming cost V 5 bases and J 11 bases; bases outside gene matches: 12. This CDR3 region has 14 residues. Germline V gene sequence: CDR1 LGHDT, CDR2 YNNKEL (reference sequence). The CDR3 protein is CASSSRDSPGTQHF. The CDR3 DNA reads as TGTGCCAGCAGCTCCCGGGACAGCCCTGGGACCCAGCATTTT.

This clonotype was seen ten or more times. J is TRBJ2-1 and V is TRBV20-1; TRBD2 aligns across 7 bases. CDR3 length: 13 residues. The germline CDR1 and CDR2 sequences are DFQATT and SNEGSKA (reference sequence). With V trimmed by 4 bases and J by 4 bases, 4 bases remained unmatched. CDR3 in DNA: TGCAGTGCTAACGGGAGGCCTTACAATGAGCAGTTCTTC. This translates into CSANGRPYNEQFF.